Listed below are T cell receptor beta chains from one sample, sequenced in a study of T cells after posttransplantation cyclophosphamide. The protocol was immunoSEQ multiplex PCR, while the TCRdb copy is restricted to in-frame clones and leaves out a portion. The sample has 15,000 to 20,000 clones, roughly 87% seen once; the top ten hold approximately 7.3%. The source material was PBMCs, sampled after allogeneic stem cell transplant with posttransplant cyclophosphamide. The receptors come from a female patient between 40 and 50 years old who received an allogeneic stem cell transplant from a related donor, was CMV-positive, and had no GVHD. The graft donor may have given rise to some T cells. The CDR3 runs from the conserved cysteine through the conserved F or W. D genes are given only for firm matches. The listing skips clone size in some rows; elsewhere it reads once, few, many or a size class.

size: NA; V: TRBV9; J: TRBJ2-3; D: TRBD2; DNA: TGTGCCAGCAGCGTAGCGATGGGACTAAGCACAGATACGCAGTATTTT; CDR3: CASSVAMGLSTDTQYF
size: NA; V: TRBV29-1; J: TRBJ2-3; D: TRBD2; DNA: TGCAGCGAGCGGGACGGACTATACACAGATACGCAGTATTTT; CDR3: CSERDGLYTDTQYF
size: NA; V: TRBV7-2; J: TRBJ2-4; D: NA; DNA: TGTGCCAGCAGCTTCTCCGCGACTAACGGAATAGCCAAAAACATTCAGTACTTC; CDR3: CASSFSATNGIAKNIQYF
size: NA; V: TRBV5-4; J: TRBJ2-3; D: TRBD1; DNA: TGTGCCAGCATTCTGGACAGGGGCAGCACAGATACGCAGTATTTT; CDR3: CASILDRGSTDTQYF
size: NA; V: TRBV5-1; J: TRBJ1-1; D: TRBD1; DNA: TGCGCCAGCAGCGCCCAACAGGGGATTAGGGACACTGAAGCTTTCTTT; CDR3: CASSAQQGIRDTEAFF
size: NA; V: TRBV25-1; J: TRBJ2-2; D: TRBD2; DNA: TGTGCCAGCGGCGCGGGAGGGCCGGCATACGGGGAGCTGTTTTTT; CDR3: CASGAGGPAYGELFF
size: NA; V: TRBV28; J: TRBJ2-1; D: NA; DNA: TGTGCCAGCATTTTTAGCGGTAGCTCCTACAATGAGCAGTTCTTC; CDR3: CASIFSGSSYNEQFF
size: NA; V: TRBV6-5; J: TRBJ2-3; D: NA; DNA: TGTGCCAGCAGCTCAACCCAGAGCACAGATACGCAGTATTTT; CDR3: CASSSTQSTDTQYF
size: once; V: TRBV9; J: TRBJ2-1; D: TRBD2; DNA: TGTGCCAGCAGCGTAAGCGGGAGTATTAACAATGAGCAGTTCTTC; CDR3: CASSVSGSINNEQFF
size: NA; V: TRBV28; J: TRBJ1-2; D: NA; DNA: TGTGCCAGCAGTTCGTCTTATGGCTACACCTTC; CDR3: CASSSSYGYTF